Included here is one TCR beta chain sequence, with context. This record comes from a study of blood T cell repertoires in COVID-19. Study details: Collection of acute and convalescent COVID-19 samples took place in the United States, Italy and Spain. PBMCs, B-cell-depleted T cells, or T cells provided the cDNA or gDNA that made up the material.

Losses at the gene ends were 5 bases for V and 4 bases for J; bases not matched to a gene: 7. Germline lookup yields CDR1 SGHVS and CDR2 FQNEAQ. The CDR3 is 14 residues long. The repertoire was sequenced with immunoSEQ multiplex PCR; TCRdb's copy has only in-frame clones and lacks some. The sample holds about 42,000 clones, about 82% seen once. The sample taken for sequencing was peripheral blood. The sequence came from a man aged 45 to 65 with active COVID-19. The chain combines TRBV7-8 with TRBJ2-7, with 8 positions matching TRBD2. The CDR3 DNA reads TGTGCCAGCAGCCCCGGACTAGCTGGGTACGAGCAGTACTTC. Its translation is CASSPGLAGYEQYF.